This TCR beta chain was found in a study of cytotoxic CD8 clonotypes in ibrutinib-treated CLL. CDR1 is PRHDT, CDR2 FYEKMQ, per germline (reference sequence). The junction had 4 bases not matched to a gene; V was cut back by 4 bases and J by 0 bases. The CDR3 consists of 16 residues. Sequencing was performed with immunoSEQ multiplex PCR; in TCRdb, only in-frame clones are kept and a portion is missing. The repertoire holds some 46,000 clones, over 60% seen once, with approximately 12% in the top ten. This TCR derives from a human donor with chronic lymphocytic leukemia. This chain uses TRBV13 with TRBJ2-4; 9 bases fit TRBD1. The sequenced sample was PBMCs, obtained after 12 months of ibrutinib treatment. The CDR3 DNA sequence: TGTGCCAGCAGCTACAGGGGGCGCCAAGCCAAAAACATTCAGTACTTC. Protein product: CASSYRGRQAKNIQYF.